This passage covers 32 T cell receptor beta chains from one sample sequenced in a study of T-cell reconstitution after alpha-beta-depleted transplantation in children. As it was prepared, the TCRbeta library received unique molecular identifiers. Each CDR3 protein gets one entry after TCRdb re-called the PCR reads with MiXCR. Of about 440,000 distinct CDR3 sequences in the sample, over 40% were seen once. This specimen was PBMCs, taken before TCRalphabeta/CD19-depleted stem cell transplant. The receptors come from a girl aged 2 to 10 with aplastic anemia, due to receive a stem cell transplant.

This clonotype was recorded only once. This rearrangement joins TRBV4-1 to TRBJ1-1, with D perhaps matching TRBD1 (6 bases). Germline V gives CDR1 MGHRA, CDR2 YSYEKL. The CDR3 runs to 14 residues. The V gene lost 4 bases and the J gene lost 4 bases, with 13 bases spanning the gap. The CDR3 DNA is TGCGCCAGCAGCCCCCGAGGGGGGACCACTGAAGCTTTCTTT. This gives the protein CASSPRGGTTEAFF.

The chain has TRBV5-1 and TRBJ2-3; a possible D gene is TRBD2 (6 bases). Germline V CDR1 and CDR2: SGHRS, YFSETQ. The CDR3 is made up of 17 amino acids. Trimming took off 0 bases at V and 2 bases at J, with 16 bases between the two ends. CDR3 DNA: TGCGCCAGCAGCTTGGCCGGAGGGAGGCCTTCCACAGATACGCAGTATTTT. This gives the protein CASSLAGGRPSTDTQYF.

This clonotype has at least ten counts. This sequence joins TRBV6-5 and TRBJ2-7, with a weak D call TRBD2 (5 bases). Germline values: CDR1 MNHEY, CDR2 SVGAGI. V shed 0 bases and J shed 5 bases, with 11 bases lying between them. This CDR3 is 14 amino acids long. The CDR3 spells CASSYSTGYDEQYF. The CDR3 nucleotides read TGTGCCAGCAGTTACTCGACGGGGTATGACGAGCAGTACTTC.

This clonotype was counted many times. The rearrangement links TRBV12-3 or TRBV12-4 to TRBJ2-3, with D unclear. V was pared by 6 bases and J by 1 base, with 8 bases between. This CDR3 region has 13 residues. CDR3: CASSLWGTDTQYF. The DNA for the CDR3 is TGTGCCAGCAGCCTTTGGGGCACAGATACGCAGTATTTT.

This clonotype was seen a handful of times. V usage is TRBV20-1 and J usage is TRBJ2-3; 8 nucleotides align to TRBD2. The CDR3 spans 14 residues. Germline V gene sequence: CDR1 DFQATT, CDR2 SNEGSKA (reference sequence). Trimming cost V 7 bases and J 6 bases; bases outside gene matches: 12. CDR3 coding DNA: TGCAGTGTATCAGACGGGGGGGTTTCGGATACGCAGTATTTT. Protein: CSVSDGGVSDTQYF.

The chain couples TRBV20-1 to TRBJ2-7, with 8 bases lining up with TRBD1. CDR1 DFQATT and CDR2 SNEGSKA come from the germline V gene (reference sequence). The J segment lost 3 bases and the V segment lost 5 bases, leaving 12 bases of the junction unmatched. The CDR3 runs 15 residues. CDR3 protein: CSAGDRFLTYYEQYF. CDR3 nucleotides: TGCAGTGCTGGGGACAGGTTTTTAACCTACTACGAGCAGTACTTC.

The sample holds a few counts of this clonotype. The chain combines TRBV20-1 with TRBJ2-5; 8 nucleotides match TRBD2. CDR1 and CDR2 from the germline V gene are DFQATT and SNEGSKA (reference sequence). Trimming at V came to 1 base and at J to 5 bases, leaving 6 bases not matched to a gene. The CDR3 sequence is 14 residues long. The CDR3, as DNA: TGCAGTGCTAGAGGTAGCGGGAACACGGAGACCCAGTACTTC. Protein sequence: CSARGSGNTETQYF.

This clonotype appeared once. The chain recombines TRBV15 with TRBJ2-7, with D perhaps TRBD2 (5 bases). The CDR3 sequence is 15 residues long. From germline, CDR1 is LNHNV and CDR2 YYDKDF (reference sequence). Trimming removed 3 bases at V and 7 bases at J, with 19 bases between. This CDR3 reads CATSSVYREPGEQYF. The CDR3, as DNA: TGTGCCACCAGCAGCGTTTACCGGGAACCGGGTGAGCAGTACTTC.

The V call is TRBV7-9, the J call TRBJ2-7; TRBD1 matches at 7 bases. The germline V gene has CDR1 SEHNR and CDR2 FQNEAQ (reference sequence). The CDR3 runs to 16 residues. The V segment lost 5 bases and the J segment 4 bases; nucleotides outside the gene matches: 14. CDR3 DNA: TGTGCCAGCAGCAAGGGACAGTGGATGAAGGGATACGAGCAGTACTTC. Translation: CASSKGQWMKGYEQYF.

The chain has TRBV28 and TRBJ2-5; 7 nucleotides align to TRBD1. CDR1 is MDHEN and CDR2 is SYDVKM in the germline V gene. The V segment lost 3 bases and the J segment 0 bases; nucleotides outside the gene matches: 4. The CDR3 is made up of 15 amino acids. The CDR3 region has the DNA TGTGCCAGCAGTTTCCAACAGGGGAACCAAGAGACCCAGTACTTC. It yields the protein CASSFQQGNQETQYF.

The table lists this clonotype with a few counts. The genes are TRBV29-1 and TRBJ1-1, with a tentative D call TRBD1 (5 bases). V shed 1 base and J shed 5 bases, with 11 bases lying between them. This CDR3 is 13 amino acids long. In germline, CDR1 is SQVTM, CDR2 ANQGSEA. CDR3 sequence reads: CSVEAQGGTEAFF. CDR3 nucleotide sequence: TGCAGCGTTGAAGCGCAGGGAGGGACTGAAGCTTTCTTT.

This clonotype was seen once. The CDR3 DNA sequence: TGTGCCAGCAGCTTAAGGGCCGCCCGGGCCCAAGAGACCCAGTACTTC. It is translated as CASSLRAARAQETQYF. This chain joins TRBV7-6 and TRBJ2-5; D not resolved. Trimming removed 2 bases from V and 1 base from J, with 14 bases in between. The CDR3 extends over 16 amino acids. Germline CDR1 and CDR2: SGHVS and FNYEAQ.

The gene calls are TRBV12-3 or TRBV12-4 and TRBJ1-4; 7 nucleotides agree with TRBD1. J gave up 8 bases and V 0 bases, and 3 bases lay outside the gene matches. The CDR3 is made up of 14 amino acids. CDR3: CASSLAAGGEKLFF. Here the CDR3 DNA reads TGTGCCAGCAGTTTAGCGGCAGGGGGGGAAAAACTGTTTTTT.

This rearrangement joins TRBV29-1 to TRBJ2-5; the match to TRBD1 covers 12 bases. This CDR3 comprises 15 residues. Germline lookup yields CDR1 SQVTM and CDR2 ANQGSEA. Trimming removed 7 bases from V and 4 bases from J; junction bases left unmatched: 10. CDR3 sequence reads: CSAPGTGGVLETQYF. CDR3 nucleotides: TGCAGCGCTCCTGGGACAGGGGGCGTTCTAGAGACCCAGTACTTC. The entire variable domain, with the rest obtained from reference TRBV29-1 and TRBJ2-5, is as follows: SAVISQKPSRDICQRGTSLTIQCQVDSQVTMMFWYRQQPGQSLTLIATANQGSEATYESGFVIDKFPISRPNLTFSTLTVSNMSPEDSSIYLCSAPGTGGVLETQYFGPGTRLLVL.

The gene calls are TRBV6-2 or TRBV6-3 and TRBJ2-7; 7 nucleotides agree with TRBD1. V shed 8 bases, J shed 0 bases, and the junction held 13 bases outside the gene matches. The CDR3 has 16 amino acids. Per germline, CDR1 MNHEY and CDR2 SVGEGT. This CDR3 reads CASLRYSTGSSYEQYF. CDR3 nucleotide sequence: TGTGCCAGCCTGAGGTACTCGACAGGGAGCTCCTACGAGCAGTACTTC.

The chain carries TRBV30 and TRBJ2-1; D is uncertain. Germline CDR1 and CDR2: GTSNPN and SVGIG (reference sequence). Trimming took off 0 bases at V and 12 bases at J, with 21 bases between the two ends. The CDR3 contains 15 residues. The CDR3 loop is CAWSVIGLGPVWQFF. The CDR3 DNA follows: TGTGCCTGGAGTGTAATTGGCCTTGGGCCTGTCTGGCAGTTCTTC.

V is TRBV6-5 and J is TRBJ2-2; TRBD2 matches at 11 bases. J was trimmed by 2 bases and V by 5 bases; bases with no gene match: 4. This CDR3 spans 16 amino acids. Germline V gene lookup returns CDR1 MNHEY and CDR2 SVGAGI. The CDR3 nucleotides are TGTGCCAGCAGTCACACTAGCGGGGGTAACACCGGGGAGCTGTTTTTT. Its protein product is CASSHTSGGNTGELFF.

This clonotype was seen many times. The chain is built from TRBV20-1 and TRBJ1-1; 7 bases are shared with TRBD1. V was pared by 2 bases and J by 0 bases, with 6 bases of the junction left unmatched. Germline assignment: CDR1 DFQATT and CDR2 SNEGSKA (reference sequence). CDR3 length: 15 amino acids. CDR3 amino acids: CSARPPTGVNTEAFF. CDR3 DNA: TGCAGTGCTAGACCCCCAACAGGGGTGAACACTGAAGCTTTCTTT.

The gene calls are TRBV15 and TRBJ1-3; D uncertain. This CDR3 spans 14 amino acids. Germline-derived CDR1 and CDR2 are LNHNV and YYDKDF (reference sequence). Trimming pared 0 bases from V and 1 base from J, leaving 4 bases between. CDR3 sequence reads: CATSRDKSGNTIYF. CDR3 in DNA: TGTGCCACCAGCAGAGATAAATCTGGAAACACCATATATTTT.

This clonotype was seen many times. The chain employs TRBV6-1 and TRBJ2-1; possible D gene TRBD2, 6 bases. This CDR3 is 15 amino acids long. V shed 6 bases and J shed 3 bases, with 15 bases lying between them. Germline CDR1 and CDR2: MNHNS and SASEGT. Here the CDR3 DNA reads TGTGCCAGCAGGGGGACCGGGGGAATCTACAATGAGCAGTTCTTC. This sequence encodes CASRGTGGIYNEQFF.

Turning to this clonotype: A much larger clone sits a single nucleotide away, making a read error possible. The rearrangement uses TRBV28 and TRBJ1-5, with TRBD1 matching 9 bases. The J call is in doubt because the DNA end fits TRBJ2-3 better. Germline V gives CDR1 MDHEN, CDR2 SYDVKM. The CDR3 covers 15 residues. In DNA form, the CDR3 reads TGTGCCAGCAGTTCTACCGGGACAGGGTATCAGCCCCAGTATTTT. Translation gives CASSSTGTGYQPQYF.

In its sample, this clonotype was seen many times. The chain employs TRBV12-3 or TRBV12-4 and TRBJ1-1, with a possible D match to TRBD1 (5 bases). Trimming took 7 bases from V and 4 from J, leaving 19 bases between them. This CDR3 comprises 15 residues. The CDR3 DNA follows: TGTGCCAGCACCTTCAGACCCGGCGGGGGCACTGAAGCTTTCTTT. It specifies CASTFRPGGGTEAFF.

This clonotype has just a few counts. The chain links TRBV6-1 to TRBJ2-1; D might be TRBD2 (8 bases). Deletions cut 5 bases from V and 5 bases from J, with 19 bases between. CDR1 is MNHNS and CDR2 is SASEGT in the germline V gene. There are 16 residues in the CDR3. This chain's CDR3 is CASSTLQGTRDNEQFF. The CDR3 DNA reads as TGTGCCAGCAGTACCCTACAGGGGACTAGGGACAATGAGCAGTTCTTC.

This clonotype was seen more than once but under ten times. This chain joins TRBV20-1 and TRBJ2-1; a weak D match, TRBD2 (6 bases). V lost 2 bases and J lost 3, with 17 bases in between. The CDR3 extends over 16 amino acids. Germline-derived CDR1 and CDR2 are DFQATT and SNEGSKA (reference sequence). Written as DNA, the CDR3 is TGCAGTGCTAGAAGGCGTGAGACTAGAAACTACAATGAGCAGTTCTTC. It encodes CSARRRETRNYNEQFF.

A few counts support this clonotype. The chain couples TRBV2 to TRBJ2-7; 8 bases map to TRBD2. The ends lost 6 bases at V and 6 bases at J; junction bases unmatched: 13. Germline CDR1 and CDR2: SNHLY and FYNNEI. The CDR3 runs 15 residues. CDR3 in DNA: TGTGCCAGCAGCCAATTAATAGCGGGATGGAGCGAGCAGTACTTC. This translates into CASSQLIAGWSEQYF.

Ten or more counts support this clonotype. V is TRBV3-1 and J is TRBJ1-1, with a weak D call TRBD1 (5 bases). V dropped 1 base and J dropped 1 base, with 13 bases sitting between them. The CDR3 totals 16 residues. Germline CDR1 LGHDT, CDR2 YNNKEL (reference sequence). CDR3 coding DNA: TGTGCCAGCAGCCAAGTTCCGGGTAGGGGGAACACTGAAGCTTTCTTT. This translates into CASSQVPGRGNTEAFF.

This clonotype was recorded a few times. CDR3 sequence reads: CASSGRISYNEQFF. CDR3 nucleotide sequence: TGCGCCAGCAGTGGTAGGATCTCCTACAATGAGCAGTTCTTC. V and J are TRBV5-1 and TRBJ2-1, with D hard to call. V was trimmed by 5 bases and J by 0 bases, leaving 9 bases between them. This CDR3 spans 14 amino acids. CDR1 is SGHRS, CDR2 YFSETQ, per germline.

This clonotype occurred many times. The rearrangement links TRBV20-1 to TRBJ2-5; 8 nucleotides line up with TRBD2. This CDR3 region has 16 residues. Germline V gene sequence: CDR1 DFQATT, CDR2 SNEGSKA (reference sequence). With 5 bases clipped from V and 4 bases from J, the junction kept 15 bases outside the gene matches. The CDR3 DNA reads as TGCAGTGCTGGCGGAGTAGCGGGATGGGGAGGAGAGACCCAGTACTTC. Translating it yields CSAGGVAGWGGETQYF.

Ten or more counts support this clonotype. V is TRBV12-3 or TRBV12-4 and J is TRBJ2-7; 8 bases agree with TRBD2. The CDR3 is 16 residues long. V dropped 0 bases and J dropped 6; count of bases not matched to a gene: 10. The CDR3 is CASSLASGEVGSEQYF. CDR3 in DNA: TGTGCCAGCAGTTTAGCTAGCGGGGAGGTAGGCTCCGAGCAGTACTTC.

This sequence joins TRBV5-1 and TRBJ1-6; D perhaps matches TRBD1 (5 bases). This CDR3 has 16 residues. The V gene lost 1 base and the J gene lost 5 bases, with 13 bases spanning the gap. Germline V gives CDR1 SGHRS, CDR2 YFSETQ. CDR3 amino acids: CASSLLGDRDNSPLHF. The CDR3 DNA sequence: TGCGCCAGCAGCTTGCTGGGGGACCGAGATAATTCACCCCTCCACTTT.

This rearrangement joins TRBV7-9 to TRBJ2-7; TRBD1 matches 12 bases. From germline, CDR1 is SEHNR and CDR2 FQNEAQ (reference sequence). Trimming at V came to 5 bases and at J to 6 bases, leaving 8 bases not matched to a gene. There are 15 residues in the CDR3. The CDR3 loop is CASSPTGQGAGEQYF. The DNA for the CDR3 is TGTGCCAGCAGCCCCACGGGACAGGGGGCTGGCGAGCAGTACTTC. The full variable domain, in which reference TRBV7-9 and TRBJ2-7 provide the parts outside the CDR3, is DTGVSQNPRHKITKRGQNVTFRCDPISEHNRLYWYRQTLGQGPEFLTYFQNEAQLEKSRLLSDRFSAERPKGSFSTLEIQRTEQGDSAMYLCASSPTGQGAGEQYFGPGTRLTVT.

V and J are TRBV29-1 and TRBJ1-2; 7 bases map to TRBD1. Per the germline V gene, CDR1 is SQVTM and CDR2 is ANQGSEA. The CDR3 length is 16 residues. The V and J ends lost 2 bases and 6 bases, in that order; junction bases with no gene match: 15. The CDR3 DNA reads TGCAGCGTTGAACCAACTGACAGGGCAACTATTGATGGCTACACCTTC. Translation gives CSVEPTDRATIDGYTF.